The clone carrying this T cell receptor (beta chain) has a handful of counts. Its target is not known. This sample stems from a study of beta chain features in type 1 diabetes. Stem cell-like memory, regulatory, central memory and naive CD4+ cells were sorted via CD45RO/CCR7/CD25/CD127/CD95/CD27. Purities in excess of 95% were seen in all sorted populations. Whole-study findings and limits: An over-representation of cells with high TCR expression could result from cDNA sequencing. Shorter TCRB CDR3s, moderately but significantly so, were found in Type 1 diabetes patients in all four CD4+ subsets. Patients' naive, central memory and Treg TCRB repertoires seemed closer to one another than those of healthy donors.

Sequencing targeted expressed TCRB transcripts, as all isolated RNA had been reverse transcribed. Assay: immunoSEQ multiplex PCR; the TCRdb copy retains only in-frame clones and omits some. The data hold 250,000 to 300,000 clones, with approximately 25% observed a single time. The germline V gene encodes CDR1 LGHNA and CDR2 YNFKEQ. The CDR3 has 15 amino acids. Trimming removed 5 bases from V and 4 bases from J; junction bases left unmatched: 10. Sequencing input: naive CD4+ T cells from blood. The TCR was taken from a woman aged 25-40 years with type 1 diabetes. The chain couples TRBV4-2 to TRBJ2-5; 7 bases match TRBD1. CDR3 protein: CASSYGQELGETQYF. As DNA, the CDR3 is TGTGCCAGCAGCTATGGACAGGAACTGGGAGAGACCCAGTACTTC.